The 21 T cell receptor beta chains reported below all come from one sample, sequenced in a study of neoadjuvant anti-PD-1 for oral cavity cancer. The protocol was immunoSEQ multiplex PCR, while the TCRdb copy is restricted to in-frame clones and leaves out a portion. The sample shows approximately 14,000 clones, over 65% of them seen only once. Material: PBMCs, obtained before nivolumab (anti-PD-1) treatment. Source of these receptors: a person between 40 and 85 years old with oral cavity squamous cell carcinoma.

The chain is built from TRBV2 and TRBJ1-5, with D perhaps matching TRBD1 (5 bases). V was trimmed by 6 bases and J by 1 base, leaving 16 bases between them. The CDR3 has 16 residues. The germline CDR1 and CDR2 sequences are SNHLY and FYNNEI. CDR3 in amino acids: CASRGRLAASNQPQHF. The CDR3 DNA follows: TGTGCCAGCAGGGGGCGGCTCGCTGCGAGCAATCAGCCCCAGCATTTT. The entire variable domain, with the rest obtained from reference TRBV2 and TRBJ1-5, is as follows: EPEVTQTPSHQVTQMGQEVILRCVPISNHLYFYWYRQILGQKVEFLVSFYNNEISEKSEIFDDQFSVERPDGSNFTLKIRSTKLEDSAMYFCASRGRLAASNQPQHFGDGTRLSIL.

This chain connects TRBV27 to TRBJ2-7; 14 bases match TRBD2. The CDR3 has 14 amino acids. The trim removed 5 bases at V and 4 bases at J, leaving 1 base unmatched. CDR1 and CDR2 from the germline V gene are MNHEY and SMNVEV (reference sequence). The CDR3 protein is CASSRTSGGYEQYF. The CDR3 nucleotides are TGTGCCAGCAGTCGGACTAGCGGGGGGTACGAGCAGTACTTC.

The chain has TRBV29-1 and TRBJ1-2; D gene ambiguous. This CDR3 spans 13 amino acids. Trimming removed 4 bases at V and 6 bases at J, with 15 bases between. The V gene's germline CDR1 is SQVTM and CDR2 ANQGSEA. The chain's CDR3 is CSVAGLLTDGYTF. In DNA, the CDR3 is TGCAGCGTTGCCGGGCTCCTAACTGATGGCTACACCTTC.

The J gene is TRBJ2-1, the V gene TRBV5-4, with 12 bases identical to TRBD2. This CDR3 is built from 14 residues. J lost 9 bases, V lost 5 bases, and 6 bases had no gene match. The germline gives CDR1 SGHNT, CDR2 YYREEE (reference sequence). CDR3 loop: CASRYLAGGTEQFF. The CDR3 DNA is TGTGCCAGCAGGTATCTAGCGGGGGGGACTGAGCAGTTCTTC.

This clone was detected a few times. This chain joins TRBV11-1 and TRBJ2-7; D is unclear. The CDR3 length is 15 residues. V lost 3 bases and J lost 4, with 16 bases in between. Germline CDR1 SGHAT, CDR2 FQDESV (reference sequence). The CDR3 reads CASSFLRVSIYEQYF. In nucleotides, the CDR3 is TGTGCCAGCAGCTTTCTCCGGGTTTCCATTTACGAGCAGTACTTC.

This clone was detected only a few times. J is TRBJ1-5 and V is TRBV12-5, with D possibly matching TRBD1 (5 bases). Germline lookup yields CDR1 LGHNT and CDR2 FRNRAP. CDR3 length equals 13 residues. With 2 bases removed from V and 4 bases from J, the gap between germline ends came to 6 bases. CDR3 in amino acids: CASGLWGNQPQHF. In DNA form, the CDR3 reads TGTGCTAGTGGTTTGTGGGGGAATCAGCCCCAGCATTTT.

The genes are TRBV30 and TRBJ2-7, with D perhaps TRBD2 (6 bases). V was trimmed by 1 base and J by 12 bases, leaving 19 bases between them. CDR3 size: 13 residues. Germline V gene data show CDR1 as GTSNPN and CDR2 as SVGIG (reference sequence). CDR3 in amino acids: CAWSEGTRGLRYF. CDR3 sequence (DNA): TGTGCCTGGAGTGAAGGGACTCGGGGTCTGAGGTACTTC.

V gene TRBV6-1 combines with J gene TRBJ2-1; 8 bases are a match to TRBD2. This CDR3 has 14 amino acids. Germline V gives CDR1 MNHNS, CDR2 SASEGT. The V segment lost 3 bases and the J segment 8 bases; nucleotides outside the gene matches: 6. DNA of the CDR3: TGTGCCAGCAGTGAGGGCCCAGCGGGGGATGAGCAGTTCTTC. Its translation is CASSEGPAGDEQFF.

The chain combines TRBV2 with TRBJ1-5; 7 nucleotides align to TRBD1. Looked up from germline, CDR1 is SNHLY and CDR2 is FYNNEI. The J segment lost 4 bases and the V segment lost 4 bases, leaving 4 bases of the junction unmatched. The CDR3 extends over 14 amino acids. CDR3 nucleotides: TGTGCCAGCAGTGGGGTGGACAGGAATCAGCCCCAGCATTTT. It encodes CASSGVDRNQPQHF.

The chain recombines TRBV11-2 with TRBJ2-3, with 12 bases matching TRBD2. The V and J ends lost 4 bases and 3 bases, in that order; junction bases with no gene match: 5. CDR1 SGHAT and CDR2 FQNNGV come from the germline V gene. The CDR3 has 16 residues. DNA of the CDR3: TGTGCCAGCAGCTCAGGACTAGCGGGAAGGACAGATACGCAGTATTTT. Translated: CASSSGLAGRTDTQYF.

The chain is built from TRBV14 and TRBJ2-2; D is unresolved. The CDR3 contains 17 residues. Germline V CDR1 and CDR2: SGHDN, FVKESK. Trimming pared 0 bases from V and 3 bases from J, leaving 14 bases between. CDR3 DNA sequence: TGTGCCAGCAGCCAAGATAAATCTCCGGGCTACACCGGGGAGCTGTTTTTT. Its translation is CASSQDKSPGYTGELFF.

The V and J genes are TRBV9 and TRBJ1-3; 7 nucleotides match TRBD1. Per germline, CDR1 SGDLS and CDR2 YYNGEE. CDR3 length: 16 amino acids. V trimming: 4 bases; J trimming: 4 bases; junction bases outside the gene matches: 11. The CDR3 is CASSFRDSRQGNTIYF. Here the CDR3 DNA reads TGTGCCAGCAGCTTCCGGGACAGCAGGCAAGGAAACACCATATATTTT.

The chain employs TRBV4-1 and TRBJ2-7, with D perhaps matching TRBD2 (6 bases). The V gene's germline CDR1 is MGHRA and CDR2 YSYEKL. The ends were cut back, 4 bases at V and 2 bases at J, with 18 bases in the middle. This CDR3 has 16 residues. This chain's CDR3 is CASSLAQAGRTYEQYF. CDR3 nucleotides: TGCGCCAGCAGCCTAGCGCAGGCGGGGAGGACCTACGAGCAGTACTTC.

The chain links TRBV4-1 to TRBJ1-3; TRBD1 matches 9 bases. The CDR3 extends over 16 amino acids. Trimming took 2 bases from V and 3 from J; bases not matched to a gene: 5. Germline values: CDR1 MGHRA, CDR2 YSYEKL. CDR3 amino acids: CASSQLTGGYGNTIYF. The DNA of the CDR3 is TGCGCCAGCAGCCAACTAACAGGGGGCTATGGAAACACCATATATTTT.

The chain couples TRBV7-9 to TRBJ2-7; the match to TRBD1 covers 8 bases. V gave up 1 base and J gave up 3 bases; unmatched junction bases: 5. The germline gives CDR1 SEHNR, CDR2 FQNEAQ (reference sequence). This CDR3 has 15 residues. This CDR3 is CASSLGTGGNYEQYF. DNA for the CDR3: TGTGCCAGCAGCTTAGGCACAGGGGGTAACTACGAGCAGTACTTC.

The V call is TRBV2, the J call TRBJ1-1, with D possibly matching TRBD1 (5 bases). Trimming removed 2 bases at V and 3 bases at J, with 10 bases between. This CDR3 is built from 14 residues. CDR1 and CDR2 from the germline V gene are SNHLY and FYNNEI. This chain's CDR3 is CASSEQGGDTEAFF. DNA for the CDR3: TGTGCCAGCAGTGAACAGGGTGGGGACACTGAAGCTTTCTTT.

On this clone: Other DNA variants within this sample encode the same CDR3. The chain uses TRBV4-2 and TRBJ1-3; 7 positions match TRBD1. V shed 1 base and J 2 bases; nucleotides not matched to a gene: 2. The CDR3 loop spans 15 amino acids. Germline V gene lookup returns CDR1 LGHNA and CDR2 YNFKEQ. The CDR3 nucleotides read TGTGCCAGCAGCCAAGTAACAGGGGCTGGAAACACCATATATTTT. Its translation is CASSQVTGAGNTIYF.

V usage is TRBV30 and J usage is TRBJ1-1; D unresolved. The V and J ends lost 1 base and 2 bases respectively, with 11 bases between them. The CDR3 is made up of 14 amino acids. The germline V gene encodes CDR1 GTSNPN and CDR2 SVGIG (reference sequence). The CDR3 region has the DNA TGTGCCTGGAGTGGACCAAGTCTCAACACTGAAGCTTTCTTT. This sequence encodes CAWSGPSLNTEAFF. The full variable domain, its missing parts supplied by reference TRBV30 and TRBJ1-1, is SQTIHQWPATLVQPVGSPLSLECTVEGTSNPNLYWYRQAAGRGLQLLFYSVGIGQISSEVPQNLSASRPQDRQFILSSKKLLLSDSGFYLCAWSGPSLNTEAFFGQGTRLTVV.

The genes are TRBV19 and TRBJ1-1; D ambiguous. The V end was cut by 6 bases, the J end by 1 base, with 12 bases between. The CDR3 covers 14 residues. Germline CDR1 reads LNHDA; CDR2 reads SQIVND (reference sequence). In DNA, the CDR3 is TGTGCCAGTAGAGACTGGTTGCGGAACACTGAAGCTTTCTTT. Its protein is CASRDWLRNTEAFF.

This clone was detected only a few times. The V call is TRBV6-5, the J call TRBJ2-7, with unresolved D. This CDR3 has 13 residues. Germline V gene lookup returns CDR1 MNHEY and CDR2 SVGAGI. The V end was cut by 6 bases, the J end by 3 bases, with 12 bases between. In nucleotides, the CDR3 is TGTGCCAGCAGGGCCGAGCCGAGCTACGAGCAGTACTTC. Protein: CASRAEPSYEQYF.

This chain uses TRBV10-1 with TRBJ2-2; 10 bases are a match to TRBD1. The CDR3 consists of 15 residues. Losses at the gene ends were 6 bases for V and 3 bases for J; bases not matched to a gene: 4. CDR1 WNHNN and CDR2 SYGVQD come from the germline V gene (reference sequence). As DNA, the CDR3 is TGCGCCAGCAGACCCGGGACAGGGGACACCGGGGAGCTGTTTTTT. This codes for CASRPGTGDTGELFF.